The clone carrying this T cell receptor (beta chain) was detected a few times. Its antigen is undetermined. Unmatched junction bases numbered 3, after V lost 5 bases and J lost 1 base. The CDR3 is made up of 16 amino acids. This sample stems from a study of post-analysis software for immune sequencing data. The wider study: Courses of disease covered relapsing-remitting, secondary progressive and progressive-relapsing multiple sclerosis.

Study-level results: About 5 TRBV segments (TRBV5-6, TRBV5-1 and TRBV20-1 among them) occurred more frequently in patients than in controls. Those with multiple sclerosis, the patient group, showed significantly lower normalized Chao1 diversity than controls.

Unique molecular identifiers were present in the TCR beta cDNA libraries. Each sample of about 0.95 to 10 million input T cells yielded roughly 500,000 cDNA molecules, so each molecule approximated one T cell. One entry per CDR3 protein, called by TCRdb with MiXCR from the PCR reads. This table has roughly 800,000 distinct CDR3 sequences, about 27% appearing once. Sequenced input: blood. This chain links TRBV12-3 or TRBV12-4 with TRBJ2-7, with 15 bases lining up with TRBD2. This sequence was found in a girl between 10 and 17 years old with multiple sclerosis. In DNA form, the CDR3 reads TGTGCCAGCAGTGCGGGACTAGCGGGAGGATCCTACGAGCAGTACTTC. It specifies CASSAGLAGGSYEQYF.